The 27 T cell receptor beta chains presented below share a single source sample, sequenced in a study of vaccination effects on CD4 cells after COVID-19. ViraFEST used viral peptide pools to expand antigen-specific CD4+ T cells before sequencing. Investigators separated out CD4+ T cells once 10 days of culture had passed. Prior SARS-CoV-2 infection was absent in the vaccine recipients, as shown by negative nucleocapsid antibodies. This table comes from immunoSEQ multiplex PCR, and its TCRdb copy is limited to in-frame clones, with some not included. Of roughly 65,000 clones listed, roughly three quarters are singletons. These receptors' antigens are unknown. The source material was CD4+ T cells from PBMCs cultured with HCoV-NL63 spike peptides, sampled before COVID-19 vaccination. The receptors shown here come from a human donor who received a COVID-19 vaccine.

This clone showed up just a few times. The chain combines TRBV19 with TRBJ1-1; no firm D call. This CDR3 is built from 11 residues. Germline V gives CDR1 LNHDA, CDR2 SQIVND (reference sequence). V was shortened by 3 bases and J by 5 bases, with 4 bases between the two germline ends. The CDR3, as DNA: TGTGCCAGTAGTATTGCGACTGAAGCTTTCTTT. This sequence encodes CASSIATEAFF.

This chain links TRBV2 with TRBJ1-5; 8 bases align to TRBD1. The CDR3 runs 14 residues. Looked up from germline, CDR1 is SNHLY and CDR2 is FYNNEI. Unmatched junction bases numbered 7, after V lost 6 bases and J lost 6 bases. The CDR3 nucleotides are TGTGCCAGCAGCGATAGAACAGGGGGTCAGCCCCAGCATTTT. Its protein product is CASSDRTGGQPQHF.

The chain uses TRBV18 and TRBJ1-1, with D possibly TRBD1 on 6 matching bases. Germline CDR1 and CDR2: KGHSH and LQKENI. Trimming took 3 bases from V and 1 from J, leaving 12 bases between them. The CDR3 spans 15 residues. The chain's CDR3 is CASSPLTGPNTEAFF. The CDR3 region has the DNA TGTGCCAGCTCACCCCTGACAGGCCCGAACACTGAAGCTTTCTTT.

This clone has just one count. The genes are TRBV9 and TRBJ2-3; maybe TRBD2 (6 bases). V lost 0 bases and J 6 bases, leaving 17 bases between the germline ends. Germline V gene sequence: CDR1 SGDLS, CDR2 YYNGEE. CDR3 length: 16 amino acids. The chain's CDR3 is CASSVGGTWGRDTQYF. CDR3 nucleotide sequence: TGTGCCAGCAGCGTAGGGGGTACGTGGGGGAGGGATACGCAGTATTTT.

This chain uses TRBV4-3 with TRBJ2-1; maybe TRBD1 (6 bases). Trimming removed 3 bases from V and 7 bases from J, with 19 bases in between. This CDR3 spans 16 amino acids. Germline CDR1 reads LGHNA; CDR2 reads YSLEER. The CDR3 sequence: CASSHITRDMGNEQFF. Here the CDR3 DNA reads TGCGCCAGCAGCCACATTACCCGGGACATGGGGAATGAGCAGTTCTTC.

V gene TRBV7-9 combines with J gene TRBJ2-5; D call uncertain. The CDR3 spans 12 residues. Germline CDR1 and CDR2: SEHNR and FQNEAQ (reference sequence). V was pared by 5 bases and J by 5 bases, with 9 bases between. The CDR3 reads CASSQARETQYF. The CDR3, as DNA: TGTGCCAGCAGCCAGGCCAGGGAGACCCAGTACTTC.

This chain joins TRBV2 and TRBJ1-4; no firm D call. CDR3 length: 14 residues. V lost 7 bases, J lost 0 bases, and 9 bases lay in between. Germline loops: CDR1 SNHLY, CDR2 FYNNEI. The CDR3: CASKSQTTNEKLFF. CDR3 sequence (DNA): TGTGCCAGCAAATCCCAAACAACTAATGAAAAACTGTTTTTT.

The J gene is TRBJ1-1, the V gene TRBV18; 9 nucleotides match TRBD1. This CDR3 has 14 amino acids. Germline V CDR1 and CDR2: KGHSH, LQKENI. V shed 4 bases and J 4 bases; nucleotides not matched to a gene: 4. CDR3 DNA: TGTGCCAGCTCACAGGGACAGGGTTTCACTGAAGCTTTCTTT. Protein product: CASSQGQGFTEAFF.

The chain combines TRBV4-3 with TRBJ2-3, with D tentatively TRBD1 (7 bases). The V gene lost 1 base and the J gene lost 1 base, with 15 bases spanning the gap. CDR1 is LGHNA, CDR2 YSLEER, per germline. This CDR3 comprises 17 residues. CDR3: CASSQGLRGARTDTQYF. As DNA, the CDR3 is TGCGCCAGCAGCCAAGGCCTCAGGGGGGCCCGCACAGATACGCAGTATTTT.

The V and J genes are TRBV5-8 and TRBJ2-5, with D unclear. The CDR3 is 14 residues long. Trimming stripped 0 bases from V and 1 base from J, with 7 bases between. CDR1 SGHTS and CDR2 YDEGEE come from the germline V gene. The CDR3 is CASSLGSAQETQYF. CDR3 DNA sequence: TGTGCCAGCAGCTTGGGAAGTGCCCAAGAGACCCAGTACTTC.

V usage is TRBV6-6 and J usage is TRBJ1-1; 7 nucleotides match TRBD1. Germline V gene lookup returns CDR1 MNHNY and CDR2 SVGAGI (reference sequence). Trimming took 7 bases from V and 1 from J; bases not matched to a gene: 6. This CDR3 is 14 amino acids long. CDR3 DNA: TGTGCCAGCAACTACGGGACAGCGAACACTGAAGCTTTCTTT. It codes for CASNYGTANTEAFF.

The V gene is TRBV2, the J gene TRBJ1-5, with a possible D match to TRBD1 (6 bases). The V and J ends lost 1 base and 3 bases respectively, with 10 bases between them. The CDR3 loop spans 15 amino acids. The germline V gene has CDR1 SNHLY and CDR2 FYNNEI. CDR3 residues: CASSEDRAPNQPQHF. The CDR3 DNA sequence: TGTGCCAGCAGTGAAGACAGGGCCCCCAATCAGCCCCAGCATTTT. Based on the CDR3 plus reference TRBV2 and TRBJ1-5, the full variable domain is EPEVTQTPSHQVTQMGQEVILRCVPISNHLYFYWYRQILGQKVEFLVSFYNNEISEKSEIFDDQFSVERPDGSNFTLKIRSTKLEDSAMYFCASSEDRAPNQPQHFGDGTRLSIL.

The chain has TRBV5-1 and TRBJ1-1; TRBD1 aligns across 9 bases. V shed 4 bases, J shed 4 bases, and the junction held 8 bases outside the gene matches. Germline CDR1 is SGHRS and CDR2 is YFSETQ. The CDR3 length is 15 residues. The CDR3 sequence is CASSKGQGTGTEAFF. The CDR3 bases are TGCGCCAGCAGCAAAGGACAGGGGACGGGCACTGAAGCTTTCTTT.

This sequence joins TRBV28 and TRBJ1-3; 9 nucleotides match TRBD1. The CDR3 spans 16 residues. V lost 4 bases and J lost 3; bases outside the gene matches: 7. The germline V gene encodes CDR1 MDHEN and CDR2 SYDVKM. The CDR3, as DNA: TGTGCCAGCAGTTCGACCGGGACAGGGAATGGAAACACCATATATTTT. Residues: CASSSTGTGNGNTIYF.

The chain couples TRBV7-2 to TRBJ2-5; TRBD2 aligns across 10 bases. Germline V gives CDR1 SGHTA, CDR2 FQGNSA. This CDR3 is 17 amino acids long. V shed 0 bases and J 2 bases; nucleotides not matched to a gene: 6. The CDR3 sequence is CASSLAGASGGQETQYF. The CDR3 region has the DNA TGTGCCAGCAGCTTAGCTGGAGCTAGCGGGGGACAAGAGACCCAGTACTTC.

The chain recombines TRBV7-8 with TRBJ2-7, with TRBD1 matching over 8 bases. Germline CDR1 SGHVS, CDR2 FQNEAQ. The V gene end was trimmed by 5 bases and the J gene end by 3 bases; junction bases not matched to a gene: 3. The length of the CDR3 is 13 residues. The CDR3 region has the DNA TGTGCCAGCAGCCAGGACAGGGACTACGAGCAGTACGTC. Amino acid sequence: CASSQDRDYEQYV.

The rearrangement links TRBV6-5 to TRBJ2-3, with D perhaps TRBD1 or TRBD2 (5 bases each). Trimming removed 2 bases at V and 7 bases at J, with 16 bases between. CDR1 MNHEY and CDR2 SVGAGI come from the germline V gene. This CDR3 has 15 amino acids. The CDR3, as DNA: TGTGCCAGCAGTTACCCCGGGACCCCGACGAATACGCAGTATTTT. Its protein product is CASSYPGTPTNTQYF.

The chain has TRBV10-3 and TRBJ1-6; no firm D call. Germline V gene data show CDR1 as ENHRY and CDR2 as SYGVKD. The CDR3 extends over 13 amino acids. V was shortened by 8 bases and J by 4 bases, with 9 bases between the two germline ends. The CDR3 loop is CAISTVYNSPLHF. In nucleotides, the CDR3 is TGTGCCATCTCCACGGTTTATAATTCACCCCTCCACTTT.

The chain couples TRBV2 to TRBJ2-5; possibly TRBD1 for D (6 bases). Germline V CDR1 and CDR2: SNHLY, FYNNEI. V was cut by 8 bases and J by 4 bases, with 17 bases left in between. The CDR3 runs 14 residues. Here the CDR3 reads CASSSSRGGETQYF. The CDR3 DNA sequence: TGTGCCAGCTCCTCAAGCAGGGGTGGAGAGACCCAGTACTTC.

CDR3 residues: CASSQPSRDRENIQYF. CDR3 DNA: TGCGCCAGCAGCCAACCCAGTCGGGACAGGGAAAACATTCAGTACTTC. The chain links TRBV4-1 to TRBJ2-4, with 9 bases matching TRBD1. The CDR3 extends over 16 amino acids. Trimming removed 2 bases from V and 5 bases from J; junction bases left unmatched: 7. Germline CDR1 reads MGHRA; CDR2 reads YSYEKL.

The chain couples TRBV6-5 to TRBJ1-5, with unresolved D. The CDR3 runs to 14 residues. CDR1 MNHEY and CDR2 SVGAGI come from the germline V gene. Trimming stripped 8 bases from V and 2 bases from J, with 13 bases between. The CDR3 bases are TGTGCCAGCGTGACGGAGAGCGGCAATCAGCCCCAGCATTTT. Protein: CASVTESGNQPQHF.

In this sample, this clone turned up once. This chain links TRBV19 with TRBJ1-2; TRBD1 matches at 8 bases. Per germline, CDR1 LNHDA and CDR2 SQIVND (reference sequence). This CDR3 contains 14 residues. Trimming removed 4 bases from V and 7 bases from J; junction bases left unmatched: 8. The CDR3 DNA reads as TGTGCCAGTAGTAAACCGGGACAGGCTGGTGGCTACACCTTC. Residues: CASSKPGQAGGYTF.

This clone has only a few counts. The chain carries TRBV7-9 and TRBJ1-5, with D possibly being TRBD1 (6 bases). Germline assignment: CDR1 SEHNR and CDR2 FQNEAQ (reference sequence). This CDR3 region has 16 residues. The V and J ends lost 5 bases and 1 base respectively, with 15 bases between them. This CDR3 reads CASSLGLGASNQPQHF. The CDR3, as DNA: TGTGCCAGCAGCCTAGGGTTGGGGGCGAGCAATCAGCCCCAGCATTTT.

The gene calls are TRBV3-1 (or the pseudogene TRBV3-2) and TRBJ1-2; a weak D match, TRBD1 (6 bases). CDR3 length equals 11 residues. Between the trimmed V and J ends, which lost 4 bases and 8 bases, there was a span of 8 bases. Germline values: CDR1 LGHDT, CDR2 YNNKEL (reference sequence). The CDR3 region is CASSPGVGYTF. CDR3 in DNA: TGTGCCAGCAGCCCAGGGGTAGGCTACACCTTC.

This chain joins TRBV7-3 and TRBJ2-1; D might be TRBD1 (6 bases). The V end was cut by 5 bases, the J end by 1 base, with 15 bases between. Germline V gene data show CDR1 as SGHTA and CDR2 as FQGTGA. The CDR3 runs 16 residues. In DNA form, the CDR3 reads TGTGCCAGCAGCCCCGCCGGGACAACTTCCTACAATGAGCAGTTCTTC. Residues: CASSPAGTTSYNEQFF. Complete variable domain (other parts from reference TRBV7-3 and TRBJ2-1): GAGVSQTPSNKVTEKGKYVELRCDPISGHTALYWYRQSLGQGPEFLIYFQGTGAADDSGLPNDRFFAVRPEGSVSTLKIQRTERGDSAVYLCASSPAGTTSYNEQFFGPGTRLTVL.

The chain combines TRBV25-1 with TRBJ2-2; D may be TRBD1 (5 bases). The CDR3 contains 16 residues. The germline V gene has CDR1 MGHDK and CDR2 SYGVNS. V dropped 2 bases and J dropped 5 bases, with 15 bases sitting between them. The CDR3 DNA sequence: TGTGCCAGCAGTGAACAGGGCGTCGGTAGGACCGGGGAGCTGTTTTTT. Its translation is CASSEQGVGRTGELFF.

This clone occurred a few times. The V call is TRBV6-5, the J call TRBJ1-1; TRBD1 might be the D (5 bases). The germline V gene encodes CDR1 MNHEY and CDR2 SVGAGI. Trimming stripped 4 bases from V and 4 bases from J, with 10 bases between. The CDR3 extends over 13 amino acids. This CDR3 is CASSSRVPTEAFF. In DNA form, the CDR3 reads TGTGCCAGCAGTTCCAGGGTTCCCACTGAAGCTTTCTTT.